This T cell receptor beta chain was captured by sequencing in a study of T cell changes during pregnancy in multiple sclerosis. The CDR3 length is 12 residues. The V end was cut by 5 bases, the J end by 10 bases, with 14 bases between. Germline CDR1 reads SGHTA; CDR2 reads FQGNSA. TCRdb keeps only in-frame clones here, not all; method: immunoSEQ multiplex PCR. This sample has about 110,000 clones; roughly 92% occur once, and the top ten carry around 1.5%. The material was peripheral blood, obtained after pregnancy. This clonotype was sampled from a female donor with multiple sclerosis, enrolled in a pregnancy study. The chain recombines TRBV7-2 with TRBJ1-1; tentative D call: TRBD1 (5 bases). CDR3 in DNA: TGTGCCAGCAGCACGGCCGCAGGGCTAGCTTTCTTT. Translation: CASSTAAGLAFF.